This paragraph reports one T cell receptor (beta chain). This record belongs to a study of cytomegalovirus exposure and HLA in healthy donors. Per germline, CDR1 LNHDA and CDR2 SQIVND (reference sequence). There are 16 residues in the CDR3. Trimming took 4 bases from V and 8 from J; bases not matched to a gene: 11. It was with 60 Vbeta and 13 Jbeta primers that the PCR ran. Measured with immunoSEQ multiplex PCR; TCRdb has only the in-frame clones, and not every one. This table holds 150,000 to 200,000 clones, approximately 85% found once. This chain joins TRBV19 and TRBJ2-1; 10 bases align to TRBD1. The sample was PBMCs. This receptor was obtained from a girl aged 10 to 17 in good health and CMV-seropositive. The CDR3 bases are TGTGCCAGTAGTAACCCTAGGGACAGGGGTAGGGATGAGCAGTTCTTC. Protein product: CASSNPRDRGRDEQFF.